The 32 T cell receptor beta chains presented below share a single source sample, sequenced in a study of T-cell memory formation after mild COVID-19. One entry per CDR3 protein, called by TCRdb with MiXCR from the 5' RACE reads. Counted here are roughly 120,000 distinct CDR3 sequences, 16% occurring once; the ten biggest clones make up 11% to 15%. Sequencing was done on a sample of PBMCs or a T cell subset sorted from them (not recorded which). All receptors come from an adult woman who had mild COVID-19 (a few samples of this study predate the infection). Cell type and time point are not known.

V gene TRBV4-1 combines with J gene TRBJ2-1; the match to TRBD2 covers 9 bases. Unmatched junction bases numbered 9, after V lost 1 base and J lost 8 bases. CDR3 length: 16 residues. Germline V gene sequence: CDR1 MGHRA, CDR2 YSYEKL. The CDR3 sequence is CASSQGAGGPRDEQFF. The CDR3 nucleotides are TGCGCCAGCAGCCAAGGTGCGGGAGGGCCGAGGGATGAGCAGTTCTTC.

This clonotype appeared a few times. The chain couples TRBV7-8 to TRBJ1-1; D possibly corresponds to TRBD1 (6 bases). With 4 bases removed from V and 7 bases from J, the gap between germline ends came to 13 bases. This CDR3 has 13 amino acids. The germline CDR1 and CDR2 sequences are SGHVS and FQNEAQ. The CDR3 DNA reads TGTGCCAGCAGCTACAGGGAGGGAGTTGAAGCTTTCTTT. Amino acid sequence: CASSYREGVEAFF.

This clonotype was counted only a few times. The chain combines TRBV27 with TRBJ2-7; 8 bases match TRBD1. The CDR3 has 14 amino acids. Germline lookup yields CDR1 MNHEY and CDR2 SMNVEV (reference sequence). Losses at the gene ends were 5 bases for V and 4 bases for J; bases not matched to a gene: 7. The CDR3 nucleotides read TGTGCCAGCAGTACCGACAGGGGAAAGTACGAGCAGTACTTC. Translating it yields CASSTDRGKYEQYF.

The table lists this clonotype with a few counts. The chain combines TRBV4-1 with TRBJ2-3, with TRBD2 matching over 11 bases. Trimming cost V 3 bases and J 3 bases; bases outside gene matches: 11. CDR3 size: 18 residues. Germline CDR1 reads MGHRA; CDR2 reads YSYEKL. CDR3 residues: CASSQATSTSGETDTQYF. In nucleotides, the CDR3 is TGCGCCAGCAGCCAGGCCACATCGACTAGCGGGGAAACAGATACGCAGTATTTT.

CDR3 DNA: TGTGCCAGCAGCACAGGGGTAGTGGATCAGCCCCAGCATTTT. It specifies CASSTGVVDQPQHF. The rearrangement joins TRBV5-4 to TRBJ1-5, with TRBD1 identical over 7 bases. The CDR3 runs to 14 residues. Germline CDR1 SGHNT, CDR2 YYREEE (reference sequence). Trimming took 4 bases from V and 5 from J; bases not matched to a gene: 6.

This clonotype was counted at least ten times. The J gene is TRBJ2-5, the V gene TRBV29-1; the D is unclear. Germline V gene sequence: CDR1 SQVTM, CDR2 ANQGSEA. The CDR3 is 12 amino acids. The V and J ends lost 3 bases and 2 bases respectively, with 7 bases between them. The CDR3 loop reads CSVDPGQETQYF. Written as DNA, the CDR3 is TGCAGCGTTGACCCAGGTCAAGAGACCCAGTACTTC.

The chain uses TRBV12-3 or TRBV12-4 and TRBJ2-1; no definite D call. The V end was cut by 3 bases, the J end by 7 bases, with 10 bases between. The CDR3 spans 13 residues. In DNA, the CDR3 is TGTGCCAGCAGTTTCAGTTCTGAAAATGAGCAGTTCTTC. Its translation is CASSFSSENEQFF.

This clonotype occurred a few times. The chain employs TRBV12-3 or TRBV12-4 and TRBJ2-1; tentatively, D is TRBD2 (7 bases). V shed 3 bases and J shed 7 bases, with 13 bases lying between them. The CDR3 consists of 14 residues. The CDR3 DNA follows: TGTGCCAGCAGTTTCTGGGGGGGCAGGAATGAGCAGTTCTTC. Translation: CASSFWGGRNEQFF.

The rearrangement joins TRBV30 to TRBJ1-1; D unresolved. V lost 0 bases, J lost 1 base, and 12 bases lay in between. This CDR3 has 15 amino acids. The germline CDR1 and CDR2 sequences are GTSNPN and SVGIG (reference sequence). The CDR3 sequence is CAWSVQGSRNTEAFF. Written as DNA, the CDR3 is TGTGCCTGGAGTGTACAAGGGAGCAGGAACACTGAAGCTTTCTTT.

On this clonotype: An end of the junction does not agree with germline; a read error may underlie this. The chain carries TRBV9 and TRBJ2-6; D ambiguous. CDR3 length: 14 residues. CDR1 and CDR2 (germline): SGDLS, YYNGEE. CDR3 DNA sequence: TGTGCCGGCAGCGTCAGGCTTGGGGCCAACGTCCTGACTTTC. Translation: CAGSVRLGANVLTF.

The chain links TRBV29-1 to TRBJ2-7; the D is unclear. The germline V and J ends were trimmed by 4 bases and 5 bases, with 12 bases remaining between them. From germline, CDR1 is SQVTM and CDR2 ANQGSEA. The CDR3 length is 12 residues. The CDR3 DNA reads TGCAGCGTTGTCTCACCGGGCGACGAGCAGTACTTC. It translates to CSVVSPGDEQYF.

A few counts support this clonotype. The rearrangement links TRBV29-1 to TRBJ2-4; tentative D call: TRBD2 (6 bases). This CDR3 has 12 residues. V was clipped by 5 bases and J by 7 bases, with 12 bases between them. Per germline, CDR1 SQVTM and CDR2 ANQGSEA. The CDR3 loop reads CSVRGSGNIQYF. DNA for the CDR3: TGCAGCGTTCGGGGAAGCGGGAACATTCAGTACTTC.

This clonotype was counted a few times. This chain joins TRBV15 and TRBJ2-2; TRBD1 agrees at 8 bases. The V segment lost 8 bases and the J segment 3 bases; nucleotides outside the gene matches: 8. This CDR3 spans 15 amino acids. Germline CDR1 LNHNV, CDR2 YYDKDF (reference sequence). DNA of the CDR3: TGTGCCACCTTTGACGGACAGGGCGACACCGGGGAGCTGTTTTTT. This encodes CATFDGQGDTGELFF.

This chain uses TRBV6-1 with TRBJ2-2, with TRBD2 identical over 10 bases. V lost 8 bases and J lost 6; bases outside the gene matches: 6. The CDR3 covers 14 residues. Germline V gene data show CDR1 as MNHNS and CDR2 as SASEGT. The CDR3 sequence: CASLSGRIPGELFF. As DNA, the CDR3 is TGTGCCAGCCTTAGCGGGAGGATACCCGGGGAGCTGTTTTTT.

The CDR3 protein is CASSRRELANYGYTF. DNA for the CDR3: TGTGCCAGCAGTCGACGAGAGTTAGCTAACTATGGCTACACCTTC. This chain uses TRBV6-5 with TRBJ1-2; D is uncertain. The germline V gene encodes CDR1 MNHEY and CDR2 SVGAGI. The V end was cut by 5 bases, the J end by 0 bases, with 13 bases between. This CDR3 comprises 15 residues.

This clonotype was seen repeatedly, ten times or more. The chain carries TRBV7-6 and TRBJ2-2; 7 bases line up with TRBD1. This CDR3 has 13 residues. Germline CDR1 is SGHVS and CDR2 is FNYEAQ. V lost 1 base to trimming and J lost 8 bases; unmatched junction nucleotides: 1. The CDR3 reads CASSLEGAGELFF. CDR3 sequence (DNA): TGTGCCAGCAGCTTAGAGGGGGCTGGGGAGCTGTTTTTT.

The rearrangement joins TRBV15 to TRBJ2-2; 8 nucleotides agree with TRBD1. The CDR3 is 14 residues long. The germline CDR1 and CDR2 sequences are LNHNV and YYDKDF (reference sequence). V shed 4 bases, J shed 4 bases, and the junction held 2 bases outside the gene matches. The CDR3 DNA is TGTGCCACCAGCACAGGGGGCGGCACCGGGGAGCTGTTTTTT. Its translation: CATSTGGGTGELFF.

This CDR3 is CASSPFEAGEEDTQYF. As DNA, the CDR3 is TGTGCCAGCAGTCCTTTTGAAGCGGGAGAAGAAGATACGCAGTATTTT. The J gene is TRBJ2-3, the V gene TRBV6-2 or TRBV6-3; 8 bases match TRBD2. CDR1 and CDR2 (germline): MNHEY, SVGEGT. J was trimmed by 5 bases and V by 5 bases; bases with no gene match: 12. This CDR3 is 16 amino acids long.

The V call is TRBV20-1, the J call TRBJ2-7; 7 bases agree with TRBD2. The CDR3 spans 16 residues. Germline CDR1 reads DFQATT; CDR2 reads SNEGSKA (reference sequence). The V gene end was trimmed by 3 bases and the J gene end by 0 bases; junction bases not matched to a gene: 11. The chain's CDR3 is CSASPTDGGISYEQYF. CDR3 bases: TGCAGTGCTAGCCCTACCGACGGGGGGATCTCCTACGAGCAGTACTTC.

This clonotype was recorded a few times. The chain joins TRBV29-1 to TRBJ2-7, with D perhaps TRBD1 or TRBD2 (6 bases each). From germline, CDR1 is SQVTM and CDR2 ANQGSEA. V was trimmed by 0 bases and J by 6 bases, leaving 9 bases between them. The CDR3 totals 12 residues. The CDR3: CSVEEQGGEQYF. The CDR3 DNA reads TGCAGCGTTGAAGAACAGGGAGGCGAGCAGTACTTC.

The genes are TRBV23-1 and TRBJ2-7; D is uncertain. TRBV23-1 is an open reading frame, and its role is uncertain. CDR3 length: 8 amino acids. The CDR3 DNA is TGCTCCTCCTACGAGCAGTACTTC. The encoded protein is CSSYEQYF.

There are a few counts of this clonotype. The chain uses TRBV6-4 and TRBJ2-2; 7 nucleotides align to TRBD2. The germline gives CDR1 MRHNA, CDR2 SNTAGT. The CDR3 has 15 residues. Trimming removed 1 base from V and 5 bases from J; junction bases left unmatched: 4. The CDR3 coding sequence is TGTGCCAGCAGTGACTTGGGAGGGGAGACCGGGGAGCTGTTTTTT. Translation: CASSDLGGETGELFF.

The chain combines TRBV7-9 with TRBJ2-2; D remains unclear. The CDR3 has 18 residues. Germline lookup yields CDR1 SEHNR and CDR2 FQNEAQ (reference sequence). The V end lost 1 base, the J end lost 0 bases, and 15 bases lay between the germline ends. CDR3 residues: CASSLVCGIRTNTGELFF. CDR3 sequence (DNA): TGTGCCAGCAGCTTAGTGTGTGGGATTCGCACGAACACCGGGGAGCTGTTTTTT. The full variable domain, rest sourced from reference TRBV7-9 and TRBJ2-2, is DTGVSQNPRHKITKRGQNVTFRCDPISEHNRLYWYRQTLGQGPEFLTYFQNEAQLEKSRLLSDRFSAERPKGSFSTLEIQRTEQGDSAMYLCASSLVCGIRTNTGELFFGEGSRLTVL.

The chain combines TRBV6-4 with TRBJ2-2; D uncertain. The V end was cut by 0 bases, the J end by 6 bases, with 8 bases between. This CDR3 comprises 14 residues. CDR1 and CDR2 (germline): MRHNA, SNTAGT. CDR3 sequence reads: CASSDSTFPGELFF. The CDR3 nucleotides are TGTGCCAGCAGTGACTCTACCTTCCCCGGGGAGCTGTTTTTT.

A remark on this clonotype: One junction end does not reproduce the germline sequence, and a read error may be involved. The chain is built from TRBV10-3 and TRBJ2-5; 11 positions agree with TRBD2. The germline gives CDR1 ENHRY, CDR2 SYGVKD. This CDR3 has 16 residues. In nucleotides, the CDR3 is TGTGCCAACAGTGAAGGAACTAGCGGGAGAGGAGGGACCCAGTACTTC. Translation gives CANSEGTSGRGGTQYF.

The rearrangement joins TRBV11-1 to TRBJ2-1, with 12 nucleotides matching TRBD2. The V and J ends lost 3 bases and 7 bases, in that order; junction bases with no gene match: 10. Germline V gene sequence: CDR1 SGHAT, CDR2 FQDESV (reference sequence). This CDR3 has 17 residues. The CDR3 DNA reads TGTGCCAGCAGCTTCCGCACGACTAGCGGGAGTAAAAATGAGCAGTTCTTC. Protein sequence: CASSFRTTSGSKNEQFF. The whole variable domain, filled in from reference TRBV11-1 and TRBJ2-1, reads EAEVAQSPRYKITEKSQAVAFWCDPISGHATLYWYRQILGQGPELLVQFQDESVVDDSQLPKDRFSAERLKGVDSTLKIQPAELGDSAMYLCASSFRTTSGSKNEQFFGPGTRLTVL.

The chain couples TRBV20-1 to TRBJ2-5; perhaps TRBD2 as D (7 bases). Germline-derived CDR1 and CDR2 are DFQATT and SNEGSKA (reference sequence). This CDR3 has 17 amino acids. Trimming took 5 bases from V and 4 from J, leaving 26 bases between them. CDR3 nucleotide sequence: TGCAGTGCTGCTCCGACAGGACGGTGGGGGGGTGGAGAGACCCAGTACTTC. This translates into CSAAPTGRWGGGETQYF.

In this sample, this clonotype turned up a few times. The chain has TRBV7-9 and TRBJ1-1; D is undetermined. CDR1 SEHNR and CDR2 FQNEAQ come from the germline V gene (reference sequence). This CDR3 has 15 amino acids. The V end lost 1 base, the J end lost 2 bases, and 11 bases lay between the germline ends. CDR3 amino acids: CASSLVSHPNTEAFF. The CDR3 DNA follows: TGTGCCAGCAGCTTAGTCTCGCACCCCAACACTGAAGCTTTCTTT.

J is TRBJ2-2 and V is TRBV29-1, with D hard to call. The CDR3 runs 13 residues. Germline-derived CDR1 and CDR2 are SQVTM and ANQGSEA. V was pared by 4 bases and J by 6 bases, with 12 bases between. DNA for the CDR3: TGCAGCGTTGGTTGGCAGTATGCCGGGGAGCTGTTTTTT. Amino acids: CSVGWQYAGELFF.

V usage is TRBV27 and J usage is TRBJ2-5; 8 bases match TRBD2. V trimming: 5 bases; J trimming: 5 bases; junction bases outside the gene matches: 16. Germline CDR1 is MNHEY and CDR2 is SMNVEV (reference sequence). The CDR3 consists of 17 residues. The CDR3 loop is CASSPLGGRPPMETQYF. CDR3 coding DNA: TGTGCCAGCAGTCCCTTAGGCGGGAGGCCCCCGATGGAGACCCAGTACTTC.

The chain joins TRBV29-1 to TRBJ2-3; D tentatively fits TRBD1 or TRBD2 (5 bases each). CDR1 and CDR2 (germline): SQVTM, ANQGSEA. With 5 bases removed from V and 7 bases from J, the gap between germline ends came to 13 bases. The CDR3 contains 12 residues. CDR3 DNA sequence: TGCAGCGTTAAGGATGGGGGATATACGCAGTATTTT. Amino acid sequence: CSVKDGGYTQYF.

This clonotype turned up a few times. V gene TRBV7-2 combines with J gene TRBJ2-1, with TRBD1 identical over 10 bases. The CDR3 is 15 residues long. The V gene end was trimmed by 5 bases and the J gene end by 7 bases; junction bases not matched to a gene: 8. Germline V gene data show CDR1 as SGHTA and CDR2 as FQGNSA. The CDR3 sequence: CASSPGQGLWNEQFF. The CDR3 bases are TGTGCCAGCAGCCCGGGACAGGGGCTTTGGAATGAGCAGTTCTTC.